What follows describes a single T cell receptor beta chain. Its antigen is not known. This entry is derived from a study of OX40 agonist ivuxolimab in advanced cancers. Turning to the study itself: Prior anti-PD-1, anti-PD-L1 or anti-CTLA-4 therapy did not bar entry, and about 40% had some.

Sequencing was performed with immunoSEQ multiplex PCR; in TCRdb, only in-frame clones are kept and a portion is missing. This sample carries 50,000 to 80,000 clones, around four fifths of them seen once, and the ten largest clones take about 1.9%. Findings of the study overall: Compared with CD4+, CD8+ T cells on average had more expanded clones. The study found among the lowest clonal expansion in partial responders at 0.1-3.0 mg/kg. The work left the antigen specificity of expanded peripheral T cells undetermined.

The TCR sequence derives from an adult with an advanced solid tumor such as melanoma, head and neck, liver or kidney cancer. This sample comprised CD4+ or CD8+ T cells sorted from blood, obtained in a trial of the OX40 agonist ivuxolimab.

The DNA for the CDR3 is TGTGCCAGCAGTGTGGGACAGGTGAATCGTGGCAATCAGCCCCAGCATTTT. Residues: CASSVGQVNRGNQPQHF. This chain connects TRBV2 to TRBJ1-5, with 8 bases identical to TRBD1. The CDR3 consists of 17 residues. V was clipped by 4 bases and J by 2 bases; unmatched bases: 10. Germline-derived CDR1 and CDR2 are SNHLY and FYNNEI.